Listed here are 6 T cell receptor beta chains from one sample, sequenced in a study of T cell responses to AZD1222 COVID-19 vaccine. Clones were sequenced by immunoSEQ multiplex PCR, and TCRdb holds only the in-frame ones, with some missing. The top ten clones hold 1.3% to 1.5% of a sample with some 120,000 clones, approximately 86% of them seen once. The sequenced sample was peripheral blood, obtained on day 0 of AZD1222 vaccination. The source is an adult in good health.

The chain joins TRBV7-6 to TRBJ1-2; possibly TRBD1 for D (5 bases). Looked up from germline, CDR1 is SGHVS and CDR2 is FNYEAQ. The CDR3 is made up of 15 amino acids. The germline V and J ends were trimmed by 1 base and 8 bases, with 17 bases remaining between them. The CDR3 DNA is TGTGCCAGCAGCTTAGACGCCGGAGGGGATCAAGGCTACACCTTC. The encoded protein is CASSLDAGGDQGYTF. Full variable domain (remainder filled in from reference TRBV7-6 and TRBJ1-2): GAGVSQSPRYKVTKRGQDVALRCDPISGHVSLYWYRQALGQGPEFLTYFNYEAQQDKSGLPNDRFSAERPEGSISTLTIQRTEQRDSAMYRCASSLDAGGDQGYTFGSGTRLTVV.

This chain connects TRBV4-3 to TRBJ2-2, with 11 bases aligning to TRBD2. The germline gives CDR1 LGHNA, CDR2 YSLEER. J gave up 1 base and V 3 bases, and 4 bases lay outside the gene matches. CDR3 length: 17 amino acids. The CDR3 bases are TGCGCCAGCAGCCAGGACGGACTAGCGGGGAACACCGGGGAGCTGTTTTTT. Amino acid sequence: CASSQDGLAGNTGELFF.

The chain is built from TRBV10-3 and TRBJ2-5, with 7 bases that match TRBD1. J was trimmed by 4 bases and V by 2 bases; bases with no gene match: 7. In germline, CDR1 is ENHRY, CDR2 SYGVKD. The CDR3 has 15 residues. CDR3 residues: CAISELEGGIETQYF. The DNA of the CDR3 is TGTGCCATCAGTGAGCTTGAAGGGGGCATAGAGACCCAGTACTTC.

The V gene is TRBV15, the J gene TRBJ1-2; no definite D call. This CDR3 contains 12 residues. Germline V gene sequence: CDR1 LNHNV, CDR2 YYDKDF (reference sequence). Trimming stripped 5 bases from V and 7 bases from J, with 11 bases between. In DNA, the CDR3 is TGTGCCACCAGCCCCACCGGCGCTGGCTACACCTTC. Amino acid sequence: CATSPTGAGYTF.

The chain employs TRBV18 and TRBJ2-7, with a possible D match to TRBD2 (6 bases). Trimming stripped 0 bases from V and 2 bases from J, with 11 bases between. Germline assignment: CDR1 KGHSH and CDR2 LQKENI. The CDR3 has 15 amino acids. The CDR3 is CASSPPGTLAYEQYF. The CDR3 DNA reads as TGTGCCAGCTCACCACCCGGGACTCTAGCCTACGAGCAGTACTTC.

The V call is TRBV7-3, the J call TRBJ2-1; 13 bases line up with TRBD2. CDR3 size: 20 residues. With V trimmed by 1 base and J by 5 bases, 14 bases remained unmatched. Germline V CDR1 and CDR2: SGHTA, FQGTGA. The DNA of the CDR3 is TGTGCCAGCAGCTTAATAACGGAACTAGCGGGGGGGCCTAGGCACAATGAGCAGTTCTTC. Amino acids: CASSLITELAGGPRHNEQFF.